This TCR beta chain was captured in a study of a mutant IDH1 vaccine in newly diagnosed glioma. Stated time point: week 23, last vaccination. Doses consisted of 300 ug of mutant IDH1 20-mer peptide each, paired with topical imiquimod. Study conclusions and caveats: Pseudoprogression seemed unlinked to shifts in top peripheral T cell clonotypes.

Concerning this clone: Its cognate antigen is unknown.

The repertoire was sequenced with immunoSEQ multiplex PCR; TCRdb's copy has only in-frame clones and lacks some. The sample lists 58,000 or so clones; about 89% were seen once. Germline-derived CDR1 and CDR2 are MNHEY and SMNVEV (reference sequence). The CDR3 is made up of 17 amino acids. V was trimmed by 2 bases and J by 0 bases, leaving 17 bases between them. Here the sequenced sample was PBMCs, taken from a glioma patient whose treatment included an IDH1 peptide vaccine. The genes are TRBV27 and TRBJ2-7; D may be TRBD2 (6 bases). The receptor comes from a man in his forties with glioma. The CDR3 region is CASSLGFVGGNSYEQYF. CDR3 sequence (DNA): TGTGCCAGCAGTTTAGGATTTGTGGGAGGAAACTCCTACGAGCAGTACTTC.